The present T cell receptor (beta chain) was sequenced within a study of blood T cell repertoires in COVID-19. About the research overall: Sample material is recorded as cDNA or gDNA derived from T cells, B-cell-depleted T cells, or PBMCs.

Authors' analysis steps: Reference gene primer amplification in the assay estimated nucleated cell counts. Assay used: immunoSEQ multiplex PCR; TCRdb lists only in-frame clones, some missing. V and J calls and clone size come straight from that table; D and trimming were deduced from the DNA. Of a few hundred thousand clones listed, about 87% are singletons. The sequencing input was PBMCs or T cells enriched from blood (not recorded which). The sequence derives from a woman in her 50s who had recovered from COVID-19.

The CDR3 reads CASSIWAGINEKLFF. Written as DNA, the CDR3 is TGTGCCAGTAGTATATGGGCAGGGATTAATGAAAAACTGTTTTTT. The V and J genes are TRBV19 and TRBJ1-4; TRBD1 is a possible D gene (5 bases). V was shortened by 2 bases and J by 4 bases, with 11 bases between the two germline ends. The CDR3 contains 15 residues. Per the germline V gene, CDR1 is LNHDA and CDR2 is SQIVND (reference sequence). The whole variable domain, filled in from reference TRBV19 and TRBJ1-4, reads DGGITQSPKYLFRKEGQNVTLSCEQNLNHDAMYWYRQDPGQGLRLIYYSQIVNDFQKGDIAEGYSVSREKKESFPLTVTSAQKNPTAFYLCASSIWAGINEKLFFGSGTQLSVL.